The entry that follows covers one TCR beta chain sequence. Time point: pre-sensitization, week 0. Documented treatment: therapeutic diphenylcyclopropenone sensitization with weekly scalp DPC. The source of the sample is a study of human T cells and chemical hapten exposure. Overall study context: Upper inner arm skin measuring about 2 cm by about 2 cm received 2% DPC for sensitization.

Original processing notes: A typical sample had around 90,000 TCRs, with about 23,224 to 690,600 overall. TCRdb itself ran the RACE reads through MiXCR, one entry per CDR3 protein. TCRdb's processing, not the study's, gives the V and J calls here. This table has more than 250,000 distinct CDR3 sequences, approximately 8.6% appearing once. This receptor was obtained from a woman aged 40 to 49 with alopecia areata. Some clones in this sample may be carry-over from other donors' samples. The sample in question was whole blood, obtained in connection with sensitization to the hapten diphenylcyclopropenone (DPC).

As DNA, the CDR3 is TGTGCCAGCAGTCCGCGGGATTATAGCAATCAGCCCCAGCATTTT. The encoded protein is CASSPRDYSNQPQHF. The V and J genes are TRBV6-2 or TRBV6-3 and TRBJ1-5; D is ambiguous. The CDR3 has 15 residues. Germline V gene data show CDR1 as MNHEY and CDR2 as SVGEGT. The V end lost 5 bases, the J end lost 0 bases, and 11 bases lay between the germline ends.